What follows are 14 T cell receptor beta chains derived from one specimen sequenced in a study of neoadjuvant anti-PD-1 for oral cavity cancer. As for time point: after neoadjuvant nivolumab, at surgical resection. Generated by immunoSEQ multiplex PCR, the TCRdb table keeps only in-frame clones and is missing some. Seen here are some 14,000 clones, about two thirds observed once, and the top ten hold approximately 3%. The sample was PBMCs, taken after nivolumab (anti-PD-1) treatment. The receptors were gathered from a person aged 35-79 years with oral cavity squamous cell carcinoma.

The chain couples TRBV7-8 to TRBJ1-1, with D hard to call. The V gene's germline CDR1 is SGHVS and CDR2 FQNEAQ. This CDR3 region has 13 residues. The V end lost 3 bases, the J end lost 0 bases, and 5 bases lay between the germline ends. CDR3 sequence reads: CASSFSLNTEAFF. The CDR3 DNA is TGTGCCAGCAGCTTCAGCCTGAACACTGAAGCTTTCTTT.

Here the CDR3 reads CASSVGGAGVSGELFF. The CDR3 nucleotides read TGTGCCAGCAGCGTAGGTGGAGCGGGAGTATCTGGGGAGCTGTTTTTT. J is TRBJ2-2 and V is TRBV9; 8 bases match TRBD2. J lost 8 bases, V lost 0 bases, and 9 bases had no gene match. The CDR3 is 16 amino acids. Per germline, CDR1 SGDLS and CDR2 YYNGEE. Using reference TRBV9 and TRBJ2-2 for the parts outside the CDR3, the full variable domain is DSGVTQTPKHLITATGQRVTLRCSPRSGDLSVYWYQQSLDQGLQFLIQYYNGEERAKGNILERFSAQQFPDLHSELNLSSLELGDSALYFCASSVGGAGVSGELFFGEGSRLTVL.

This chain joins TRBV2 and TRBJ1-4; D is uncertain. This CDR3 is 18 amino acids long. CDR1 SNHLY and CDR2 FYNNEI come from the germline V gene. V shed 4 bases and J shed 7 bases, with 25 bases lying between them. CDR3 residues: CASSAQNFLNAGSEKLFF. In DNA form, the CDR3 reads TGTGCCAGCAGTGCTCAAAACTTTCTAAATGCGGGGAGTGAAAAACTGTTTTTT.

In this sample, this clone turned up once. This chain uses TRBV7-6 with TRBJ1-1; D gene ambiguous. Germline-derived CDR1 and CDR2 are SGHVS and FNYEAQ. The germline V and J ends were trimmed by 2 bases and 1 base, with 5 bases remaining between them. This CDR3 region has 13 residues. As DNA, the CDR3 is TGTGCCAGCAGCTTAATAGGGAACACTGAAGCTTTCTTT. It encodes CASSLIGNTEAFF.

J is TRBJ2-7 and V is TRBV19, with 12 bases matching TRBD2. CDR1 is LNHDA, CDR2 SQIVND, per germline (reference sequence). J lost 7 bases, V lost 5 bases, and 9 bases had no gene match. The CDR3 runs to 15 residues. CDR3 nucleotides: TGTGCCAGTAGTCAACTAGCGGGAGGTTTGGGAGAGCAGTACTTC. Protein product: CASSQLAGGLGEQYF.

DNA of the CDR3: TGTGCCACCTCCCGACAGAGGGGAGAGACCCAGTACTTC. This translates into CATSRQRGETQYF. V gene TRBV10-3 combines with J gene TRBJ2-5; tentatively, D is TRBD1 or TRBD2 (5 bases each). V was clipped by 10 bases and J by 4 bases, with 16 bases between them. From germline, CDR1 is ENHRY and CDR2 SYGVKD. CDR3 length: 13 residues.

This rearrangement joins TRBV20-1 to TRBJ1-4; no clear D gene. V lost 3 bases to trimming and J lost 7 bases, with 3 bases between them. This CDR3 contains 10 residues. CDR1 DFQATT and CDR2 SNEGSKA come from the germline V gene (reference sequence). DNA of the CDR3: TGCAGTGCTAGCGCTGAAAAACTGTTTTTT. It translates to CSASAEKLFF.

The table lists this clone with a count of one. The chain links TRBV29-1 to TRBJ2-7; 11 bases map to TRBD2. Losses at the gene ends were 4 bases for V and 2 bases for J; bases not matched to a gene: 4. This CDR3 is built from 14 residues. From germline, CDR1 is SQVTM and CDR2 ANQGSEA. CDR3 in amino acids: CSVGLTSGTYEQYF. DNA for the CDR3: TGCAGCGTTGGCCTGACTAGCGGGACCTACGAGCAGTACTTC.

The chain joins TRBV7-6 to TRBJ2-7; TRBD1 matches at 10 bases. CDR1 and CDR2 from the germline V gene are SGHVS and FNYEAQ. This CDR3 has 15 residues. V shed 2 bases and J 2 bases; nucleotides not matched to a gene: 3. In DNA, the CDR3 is TGTGCCAGCAGCTTAACGGACAGGGGGACCTACGAGCAGTACTTC. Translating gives CASSLTDRGTYEQYF.

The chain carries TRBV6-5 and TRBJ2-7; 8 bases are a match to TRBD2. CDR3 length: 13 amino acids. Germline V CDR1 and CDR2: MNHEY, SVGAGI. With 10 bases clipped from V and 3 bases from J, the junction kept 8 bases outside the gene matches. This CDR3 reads CATSGGGRYEQYF. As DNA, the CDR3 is TGTGCCACCTCTGGCGGGGGGCGCTACGAGCAGTACTTC.

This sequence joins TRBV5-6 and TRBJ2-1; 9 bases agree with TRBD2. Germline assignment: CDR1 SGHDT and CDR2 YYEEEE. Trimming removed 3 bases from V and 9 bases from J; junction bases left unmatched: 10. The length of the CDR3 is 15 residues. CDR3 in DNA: TGTGCCAGCAGCTCCTTAAAGCGGGAGGATGGTGAGCAGTTCTTC. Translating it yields CASSSLKREDGEQFF.

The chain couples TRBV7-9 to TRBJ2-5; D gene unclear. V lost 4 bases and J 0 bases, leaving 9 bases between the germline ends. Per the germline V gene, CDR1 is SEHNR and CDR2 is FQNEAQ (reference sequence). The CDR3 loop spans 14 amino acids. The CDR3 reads CASSSNHHQETQYF. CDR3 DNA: TGTGCCAGCAGCTCAAATCACCACCAAGAGACCCAGTACTTC.

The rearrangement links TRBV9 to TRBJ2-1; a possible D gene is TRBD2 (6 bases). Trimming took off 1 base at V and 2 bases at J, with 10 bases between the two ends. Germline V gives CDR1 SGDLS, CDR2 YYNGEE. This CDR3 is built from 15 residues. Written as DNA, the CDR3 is TGTGCCAGCAGCGTATCGGGAGACGCCTACAATGAGCAGTTCTTC. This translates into CASSVSGDAYNEQFF. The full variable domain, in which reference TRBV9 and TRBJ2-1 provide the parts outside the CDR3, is DSGVTQTPKHLITATGQRVTLRCSPRSGDLSVYWYQQSLDQGLQFLIQYYNGEERAKGNILERFSAQQFPDLHSELNLSSLELGDSALYFCASSVSGDAYNEQFFGPGTRLTVL.

DNA for the CDR3: TGTGCCAGCAGATCGCAGGGGGCGAACACCGGGGAGCTGTTTTTT. It encodes CASRSQGANTGELFF. The V gene is TRBV7-8, the J gene TRBJ2-2, with 7 nucleotides matching TRBD1. Germline-derived CDR1 and CDR2 are SGHVS and FQNEAQ. V shed 6 bases, J shed 0 bases, and the junction held 4 bases outside the gene matches. CDR3 length: 15 amino acids. The full variable domain, completed using reference TRBV7-8 and TRBJ2-2, is GAGVSQSPRYKVAKRGQDVALRCDPISGHVSLFWYQQALGQGPEFLTYFQNEAQLDKSGLPSDRFFAERPEGSVSTLKIQRTQQEDSAVYLCASRSQGANTGELFFGEGSRLTVL.